Presented here are 20 T cell receptor beta chains from one specimen sequenced in a study of beta chain features in type 1 diabetes (dated by TCRdb to the late 2010s). Broader findings and caveats from the paper: In all four CD4+ subsets, TCRB CDR3 length was moderately but significantly shorter in type 1 diabetes patients.

Library preparation employed the immunoSEQ multiplex PCR assay. The entire amount of isolated RNA was reverse transcribed using the High Capacity cDNA Reverse Transcription Kit, so the sequenced TCRB transcripts were expressed ones. TCRdb retrieved this table from immuneACCESS and kept in-frame rearrangements only. Not all clones are present; in checked studies, unresolved V genes account for under half, and no reason is known for the remainder. Here the sample has 300,000 to 400,000 clones; over 8.5% occur a single time. Around 0.66% of the sample is in the top ten clones. These receptors are not linked to any known antigen. What was sequenced was central memory CD4+ T cells from blood. The receptor set was obtained from a man aged 25-45 years with type 1 diabetes.

This clone was counted many times. The chain has TRBV7-2 and TRBJ1-1, with TRBD1 matching over 10 bases. Trimming removed 5 bases from V and 3 bases from J; junction bases left unmatched: 3. The CDR3 totals 14 residues. Germline CDR1 reads SGHTA; CDR2 reads FQGNSA. The CDR3 DNA sequence: TGTGCCAGCAGCCCGGGACAGGGGTACACTGAAGCTTTCTTT. As protein: CASSPGQGYTEAFF.

This clone was seen at least ten times. V gene TRBV5-1 combines with J gene TRBJ1-5; unclear D gene. This CDR3 contains 14 residues. Trimming cost V 0 bases and J 7 bases, with 11 bases left between them. Looked up from germline, CDR1 is SGHRS and CDR2 is YFSETQ. CDR3 DNA: TGCGCCAGCAGCTTGGACGGGATATCCCAGCCCCAGCATTTT. Translation: CASSLDGISQPQHF.

This clone was counted between two and nine times. The J gene is TRBJ2-1, the V gene TRBV28; 11 nucleotides agree with TRBD2. The CDR3 consists of 16 residues. CDR1 is MDHEN, CDR2 SYDVKM, per germline. The junction had 13 bases not matched to a gene; V was cut back by 3 bases and J by 12 bases. The DNA for the CDR3 is TGTGCCAGCAGTTTCCCCACTAGCGGGAGCCTCTCAGGGCAGTTCTTC. Translated: CASSFPTSGSLSGQFF.

This clone was seen more than once but under ten times. A junction end diverges from the germline sequence, so it may reflect a read error. The chain uses TRBV6-5 and TRBJ1-1, with TRBD1 matching 7 bases. Germline CDR1 and CDR2: MNHEY and SVGAGI. This CDR3 contains 14 residues. The CDR3 nucleotides read TGTGCCATCAGTCCGGGACAGAGGAACACTGAAGCTTTCTTT. The encoded protein is CAISPGQRNTEAFF.

In its sample, this clone was seen a few times. V usage is TRBV19 and J usage is TRBJ1-4; D not resolved. V was clipped by 6 bases and J by 8 bases, with 13 bases between them. Germline CDR1 and CDR2: LNHDA and SQIVND (reference sequence). The CDR3 loop spans 13 amino acids. The CDR3 loop is CASSPTYVEKLFF. DNA of the CDR3: TGTGCCAGTAGCCCGACATACGTAGAAAAACTGTTTTTT.

Many counts were recorded for this clone. The genes are TRBV19 and TRBJ2-1; 7 bases match TRBD1. In germline, CDR1 is LNHDA, CDR2 SQIVND (reference sequence). Germline trimming cut 3 bases from V and 5 bases from J; bases unmatched to any gene: 10. The CDR3 is 16 residues long. CDR3: CASSMGNRGFHNEQFF. CDR3 bases: TGTGCCAGTAGTATGGGGAACAGGGGTTTTCACAATGAGCAGTTCTTC. Filled out from reference TRBV19 and TRBJ2-1, the complete variable domain reads DGGITQSPKYLFRKEGQNVTLSCEQNLNHDAMYWYRQDPGQGLRLIYYSQIVNDFQKGDIAEGYSVSREKKESFPLTVTSAQKNPTAFYLCASSMGNRGFHNEQFFGPGTRLTVL.

The chain has TRBV27 and TRBJ1-1, with 10 nucleotides matching TRBD1. The germline CDR1 and CDR2 sequences are MNHEY and SMNVEV (reference sequence). Losses at the gene ends were 8 bases for V and 5 bases for J; bases not matched to a gene: 14. The CDR3 is made up of 16 amino acids. CDR3 sequence reads: CASGATWTGGRTEAFF. As DNA, the CDR3 is TGTGCCAGCGGAGCCACCTGGACAGGGGGAAGGACTGAAGCTTTCTTT.

In this sample, this clone turned up many times. The chain carries TRBV2 and TRBJ2-1; D gene ambiguous. The CDR3 runs to 15 residues. Germline CDR1 and CDR2: SNHLY and FYNNEI. Trimming took 6 bases from V and 7 from J, leaving 19 bases between them. CDR3 bases: TGTGCCAGCAGCCTGGGTCCTCCTGGTCGGAATGAGCAGTTCTTC. Its translation: CASSLGPPGRNEQFF.

In DNA, the CDR3 is TGCGCCAGCAGCTTGGGACACTCGAACACCGGGGAGCTGTTTTTT. Translated, it gives CASSLGHSNTGELFF. The chain combines TRBV5-1 with TRBJ2-2; D is unclear. The CDR3 has 15 amino acids. The V end lost 0 bases, the J end lost 0 bases, and 6 bases lay between the germline ends. Germline loops: CDR1 SGHRS, CDR2 YFSETQ.

J is TRBJ2-1 and V is TRBV5-4; a weak D match, TRBD1 (6 bases). V lost 6 bases to trimming and J lost 6 bases, with 13 bases between them. The V gene's germline CDR1 is SGHNT and CDR2 YYREEE (reference sequence). CDR3 size: 13 residues. The CDR3 loop reads CASTRTDGNEQFF. Here the CDR3 DNA reads TGTGCCAGCACCCGGACAGACGGCAATGAGCAGTTCTTC.

J is TRBJ2-3 and V is TRBV7-9, with D unclear. The CDR3 is made up of 13 amino acids. V lost 2 bases and J 3 bases, leaving 6 bases between the germline ends. Germline lookup yields CDR1 SEHNR and CDR2 FQNEAQ (reference sequence). CDR3 nucleotides: TGTGCCAGCAGCTTATCCAGGACAGATACGCAGTATTTT. It yields the protein CASSLSRTDTQYF.

This clone was seen more than once but under ten times. The chain is built from TRBV5-1 and TRBJ2-7, with D perhaps TRBD1 (5 bases). Trimming removed 2 bases from V and 0 bases from J, with 9 bases in between. The length of the CDR3 is 14 residues. Germline V gives CDR1 SGHRS, CDR2 YFSETQ. This CDR3 is CASSFDRSSYEQYF. DNA for the CDR3: TGCGCCAGCAGCTTCGACAGAAGCTCCTACGAGCAGTACTTC. Based on the CDR3 plus reference TRBV5-1 and TRBJ2-7, the full variable domain is KAGVTQTPRYLIKTRGQQVTLSCSPISGHRSVSWYQQTPGQGLQFLFEYFSETQRNKGNFPGRFSGRQFSNSRSEMNVSTLELGDSALYLCASSFDRSSYEQYFGPGTRLTVT.

The J gene is TRBJ2-3, the V gene TRBV27, with a possible D match to TRBD1 (5 bases). This CDR3 is 12 amino acids long. V gave up 7 bases and J gave up 4 bases, with 9 bases separating them. Germline CDR1 reads MNHEY; CDR2 reads SMNVEV (reference sequence). This chain's CDR3 is CASKQGPDTQYF. The CDR3 nucleotides are TGTGCCAGCAAGCAGGGCCCAGATACGCAGTATTTT.

V usage is TRBV2 and J usage is TRBJ2-5, with TRBD1 matching over 7 bases. The DNA end is more similar to TRBJ2-7, so the J call may be wrong. This CDR3 region has 14 residues. Germline lookup yields CDR1 SNHLY and CDR2 FYNNEI. The CDR3 protein is CASRADRVGYEQYF. CDR3 nucleotide sequence: TGTGCCAGCAGAGCCGACAGGGTCGGATACGAGCAGTACTTC.

This clone was detected many times. The chain combines TRBV18 with TRBJ2-4; possibly TRBD2 for D (6 bases). This CDR3 is 17 amino acids long. V lost 1 base to trimming and J lost 3 bases, with 16 bases between them. CDR1 and CDR2 (germline): KGHSH, LQKENI. CDR3 coding DNA: TGTGCCAGCTCACCACGGGTCGTCGATAGCGGCAAAAACATTCAGTACTTC. Translation: CASSPRVVDSGKNIQYF.

V and J are TRBV5-1 and TRBJ2-7; D may be TRBD1 (6 bases). Trimming took 4 bases from V and 2 from J, leaving 19 bases between them. CDR1 SGHRS and CDR2 YFSETQ come from the germline V gene. The CDR3 is 16 amino acids. In DNA, the CDR3 is TGCGCCAGCAGCATATTTACCGGGCCAGGGGCCTACGAGCAGTACTTC. It specifies CASSIFTGPGAYEQYF.

The sample holds a few counts of this clone. CDR3 amino acids: CASSVANSASYEQYF. The CDR3 DNA sequence: TGTGCCAGCAGCGTAGCTAACAGCGCTTCCTACGAGCAGTACTTC. The rearrangement uses TRBV9 and TRBJ2-7, with D unresolved. Trimming shortened V by 0 bases and J by 1 base, and 11 bases separated the two germline ends. Germline V CDR1 and CDR2: SGDLS, YYNGEE. This CDR3 is 15 amino acids long.

In its sample, this clone was seen a few times. Other DNA sequences from this sample encode an identical CDR3 as well. V and J are TRBV11-2 and TRBJ1-5; the D is unclear. Trimming stripped 4 bases from V and 3 bases from J, with 7 bases between. Germline V gene sequence: CDR1 SGHAT, CDR2 FQNNGV. This CDR3 spans 13 amino acids. The CDR3 DNA follows: TGTGCCAGCAGCTCCGGGCTCAATCAGCCCCAGCATTTT. Protein: CASSSGLNQPQHF.

This clone was counted only a few times. The chain has TRBV6-1 and TRBJ1-1; D gene unclear. This CDR3 is built from 15 residues. The ends were cut back, 5 bases at V and 0 bases at J, with 13 bases in the middle. From germline, CDR1 is MNHNS and CDR2 SASEGT. The DNA of the CDR3 is TGTGCCAGCAGTCTCCCGGCCATTATGAACACTGAAGCTTTCTTT. It codes for CASSLPAIMNTEAFF.

This clone has more than one count but fewer than ten. This rearrangement joins TRBV29-1 to TRBJ1-2; 9 nucleotides match TRBD1. This CDR3 is 11 amino acids long. Germline CDR1 and CDR2: SQVTM and ANQGSEA. The CDR3 region is CLTGGNYGYTF. The CDR3 DNA follows: TGCCTGACAGGGGGGAACTATGGCTACACCTTC.